This T cell receptor beta chain was found in a study of HIV-infected patients and healthy controls. The CDR3 is made up of 15 amino acids. Germline V CDR1 and CDR2: SNHLY, FYNNEI. V lost 2 bases and J 1 base, leaving 12 bases between the germline ends. Whole blood was used without fractionation, so all unsorted peripheral T cells were included. Alpha and beta constant-region primers primed reverse transcription of 400 to 650 ng RNA. Alpha and beta chain libraries were made separately by chain-specific third strand synthesis with multiplexing indices. TCRdb re-derived calls from the 5' RACE reads in MiXCR, one entry per CDR3 protein. The sample carries approximately 3,200 distinct CDR3 sequences, approximately 21% recorded once.

Specimen: blood, collected before antiretroviral therapy. The receptor was isolated from an adult with HIV infection. The rearrangement joins TRBV2 to TRBJ2-7; no clear D. In DNA form, the CDR3 reads TGTGCCAGCAGTGAACCGGCCCTAGGTTCCTACGAGCAGTACTTC. Its protein is CASSEPALGSYEQYF.